This T cell receptor beta chain was sequenced in a study of cytomegalovirus exposure and HLA in healthy donors. Notes on the study in general: Across donors, most TCRs were seen rarely, yet some public ones were widespread. Associated with cytomegalovirus, according to the listing, were 164 TCR beta chains. Information on immune exposure was restricted to one variable (CMV serostatus).

Remarks on this clone: Antigen: not known.

The PCR had 60 Vbeta and 13 Jbeta primers. Here immunoSEQ multiplex PCR was the method, and the copy in TCRdb shows in-frame clones only, minus some. This sample carries roughly 120,000 clones, under 85% of them seen once, and the ten largest clones take around 5%. Germline values: CDR1 SGHTA, CDR2 FQGNSA. The V end lost 5 bases, the J end lost 6 bases, and 16 bases lay between the germline ends. The CDR3 is 14 amino acids. Material for sequencing was PBMCs. The clonotype comes from a man between 25 and 39 years old in good health and CMV-seropositive. This chain connects TRBV7-2 to TRBJ1-2; a possible D gene is TRBD1 (6 bases). The CDR3 nucleotides are TGTGCCAGCAGCCCCAGGACAGTACCTAATGGCTACACCTTC. Its translation: CASSPRTVPNGYTF.